The 19 T cell receptor beta chains reported below all come from one sample, sequenced in a study of blood T cells in healthy people across ages. With a J-beta primer mix and a sample-barcoded 5' primer, a second PCR ran about 7 to 11 cycles. TCRdb fed the 5' RACE reads into MiXCR, producing one record per CDR3 protein. The table lists some 1,500,000 distinct CDR3 sequences, about 42% of them singletons. Sequencing was performed on blood. These receptor sequences come from a young woman in good health.

This clonotype was found once. The V call is TRBV29-1, the J call TRBJ1-4; tentatively, D is TRBD1 (5 bases). The germline V gene has CDR1 SQVTM and CDR2 ANQGSEA. The V end lost 4 bases, the J end lost 8 bases, and 14 bases lay between the germline ends. The CDR3 totals 13 residues. The CDR3 coding sequence is TGCAGCGTTGCTGAGTGGGGCAAAGAAAAACTGTTTTTT. Translating gives CSVAEWGKEKLFF.

The J gene is TRBJ2-1, the V gene TRBV5-4; TRBD2 matches 8 bases. Per germline, CDR1 SGHNT and CDR2 YYREEE (reference sequence). The CDR3 extends over 16 amino acids. Trimming removed 4 bases from V and 0 bases from J; junction bases left unmatched: 6. Written as DNA, the CDR3 is TGTGCCAGCAGCGGCGGGGGGCCGAGCTCCTACAATGAGCAGTTCTTC. It specifies CASSGGGPSSYNEQFF. Based on the CDR3 plus reference TRBV5-4 and TRBJ2-1, the full variable domain is ETGVTQSPTHLIKTRGQQVTLRCSSQSGHNTVSWYQQALGQGPQFIFQYYREEENGRGNFPPRFSGLQFPNYSSELNVNALELDDSALYLCASSGGGPSSYNEQFFGPGTRLTVL.

The gene calls are TRBV27 and TRBJ2-3, with D hard to call. This CDR3 comprises 13 residues. The germline CDR1 and CDR2 sequences are MNHEY and SMNVEV (reference sequence). The ends were cut back, 3 bases at V and 6 bases at J, with 10 bases in the middle. The CDR3 here is CASSLSKWDTQYF. The DNA of the CDR3 is TGTGCCAGCAGTTTGTCGAAGTGGGATACGCAGTATTTT.

The chain carries TRBV20-1 and TRBJ2-1; D is uncertain. The J call may not be correct, given that the DNA end is closer to TRBJ2-7. Looked up from germline, CDR1 is DFQATT and CDR2 is SNEGSKA (reference sequence). The CDR3 has 14 residues. CDR3 loop: CSARGHSSYNEQYF. In nucleotides, the CDR3 is TGCAGTGCTAGAGGGCACAGCTCCTACAATGAGCAGTACTTC.

The chain recombines TRBV12-3 or TRBV12-4 with TRBJ2-2, with 7 bases that match TRBD2. J was trimmed by 5 bases and V by 5 bases; bases with no gene match: 8. The CDR3 has 15 residues. The CDR3 DNA reads as TGTGCCAGCAGTCGGACTAGTCTCAGAACCGGGGAGCTGTTTTTT. It is translated as CASSRTSLRTGELFF.

This chain uses TRBV25-1 with TRBJ1-6; D remains ambiguous. Per the germline V gene, CDR1 is MGHDK and CDR2 is SYGVNS. Trimming took 1 base from V and 10 from J, leaving 11 bases between them. This CDR3 spans 14 amino acids. The CDR3: CASSESEGGSPLHF. CDR3 nucleotide sequence: TGTGCCAGCAGTGAATCCGAGGGTGGGTCACCCCTCCACTTT.

The table lists this clonotype with a few counts. The chain links TRBV28 to TRBJ2-7; D might be TRBD2 (5 bases). CDR1 and CDR2 (germline): MDHEN, SYDVKM. The CDR3 is made up of 21 amino acids. V was pared by 3 bases and J by 0 bases, with 30 bases between. CDR3 protein: CASSFHVGEILKTVVSYEQYF. CDR3 in DNA: TGTGCCAGCAGTTTTCATGTGGGAGAAATACTCAAAACAGTAGTCTCCTACGAGCAGTACTTC.

The sample holds a few counts of this clonotype. The V gene is TRBV15, the J gene TRBJ2-1; 11 bases are a match to TRBD2. The CDR3 covers 13 residues. Germline V gives CDR1 LNHNV, CDR2 YYDKDF (reference sequence). The V gene end was trimmed by 6 bases and the J gene end by 8 bases; junction bases not matched to a gene: 3. Written as DNA, the CDR3 is TGTGCCACCAGGACTAGCGGGAACTATGAGCAGTTCTTC. This codes for CATRTSGNYEQFF.

This clonotype was detected a few times. The chain employs TRBV2 and TRBJ2-5; D is unclear. The V end was cut by 6 bases, the J end by 7 bases, with 9 bases between. CDR3 length: 11 residues. Germline loops: CDR1 SNHLY, CDR2 FYNNEI. The CDR3 DNA follows: TGTGCCAGCAGCTACACTGGGACCCAGTACTTC. This codes for CASSYTGTQYF.

This clonotype was detected only a few times. The chain recombines TRBV6-2 or TRBV6-3 with TRBJ2-7; D may be TRBD1 (6 bases). Trimming removed 8 bases at V and 2 bases at J, with 19 bases between. This CDR3 has 15 amino acids. Germline CDR1 and CDR2: MNHEY and SVGEGT. CDR3 in amino acids: CASDWGPTATYEQYF. The CDR3 DNA reads as TGTGCCAGCGACTGGGGGCCGACAGCCACCTACGAGCAGTACTTC.

This chain links TRBV7-9 with TRBJ1-4; D perhaps matches TRBD1 (5 bases). Germline V CDR1 and CDR2: SEHNR, FQNEAQ (reference sequence). The CDR3 extends over 14 amino acids. The V end was cut by 2 bases, the J end by 8 bases, with 12 bases between. As DNA, the CDR3 is TGTGCCAGCAGCTTACCTGAGGGACGGGAAAAACTGTTTTTT. Residues: CASSLPEGREKLFF.

The J gene is TRBJ2-1, the V gene TRBV28; perhaps TRBD1 as D (6 bases). CDR3 size: 13 residues. CDR1 is MDHEN, CDR2 SYDVKM, per germline. V was shortened by 3 bases and J by 9 bases, with 12 bases between the two germline ends. DNA of the CDR3: TGTGCCAGCAGTTTCAGGGGTGCCGGTGAGCAGTTCTTC. Its protein product is CASSFRGAGEQFF.

The CDR3: CASSKQGNIADTQYF. DNA for the CDR3: TGTGCCAGCAGCAAACAGGGTAATATAGCAGATACGCAGTATTTT. The J gene is TRBJ2-3, the V gene TRBV6-5; D possibly corresponds to TRBD1 (6 bases). Trimming cost V 6 bases and J 4 bases, with 17 bases left between them. The CDR3 is made up of 15 amino acids. Germline-derived CDR1 and CDR2 are MNHEY and SVGAGI.

The chain carries TRBV6-5 and TRBJ1-2; maybe TRBD1 (6 bases). Trimming cost V 2 bases and J 8 bases, with 21 bases left between them. CDR3 size: 16 residues. Germline-derived CDR1 and CDR2 are MNHEY and SVGAGI. CDR3 nucleotide sequence: TGTGCCAGCAGTTACCGCGAACAGGGCGGGGTGGGAGGCTACACCTTC. Translation gives CASSYREQGGVGGYTF.

This clonotype was picked up a small number of times. This rearrangement joins TRBV7-3 to TRBJ1-1; tentative D call: TRBD1 (5 bases). There are 14 residues in the CDR3. V shed 6 bases and J shed 2 bases, with 13 bases lying between them. CDR1 is SGHTA and CDR2 is FQGTGA in the germline V gene. This CDR3 is CASSLIGANTEAFF. The CDR3 DNA is TGTGCCAGCAGTCTAATCGGGGCAAACACTGAAGCTTTCTTT. The whole variable domain, remainder taken from reference TRBV7-3 and TRBJ1-1, is GAGVSQTPSNKVTEKGKYVELRCDPISGHTALYWYRQSLGQGPEFLIYFQGTGAADDSGLPNDRFFAVRPEGSVSTLKIQRTERGDSAVYLCASSLIGANTEAFFGQGTRLTVV.

This chain links TRBV20-1 with TRBJ2-1; 10 bases fit TRBD2. CDR3 size: 14 residues. Looked up from germline, CDR1 is DFQATT and CDR2 is SNEGSKA (reference sequence). V lost 3 bases and J lost 6; bases outside the gene matches: 5. Written as DNA, the CDR3 is TGCAGTGCTAGCCTAGCGGGGGTCTCCAATGAGCAGTTCTTC. Translating it yields CSASLAGVSNEQFF.

DNA of the CDR3: TGTGCCAGCAGCAAAGTACACGGCAGGGCCCTTGGAGAGCAGTACTTC. Amino acids: CASSKVHGRALGEQYF. The rearrangement joins TRBV21-1 to TRBJ2-5; TRBD2 is taken as the D call from the table, unchecked against the DNA. TRBV21-1 is a pseudogene locus. The CDR3 covers 16 residues.

The chain is built from TRBV5-8 and TRBJ1-5; weak D call: TRBD1 (5 bases). The germline gives CDR1 SGHTS, CDR2 YDEGEE. The length of the CDR3 is 15 residues. Between the trimmed V and J ends, which lost 4 bases and 9 bases, there was a span of 20 bases. Here the CDR3 reads CASSPLGRGIWPQHF. DNA for the CDR3: TGTGCCAGCAGCCCCCTGGGGAGGGGCATCTGGCCCCAGCATTTT.

A note on this clonotype: A read error may produce the germline difference seen at one junction end. The genes are TRBV7-2 and TRBJ1-2; a weak D match, TRBD1 (5 bases). The length of the CDR3 is 16 residues. Germline V gene data show CDR1 as SGHTA and CDR2 as FQGNSA. In nucleotides, the CDR3 is TGTGCCGGCAGCTTAGACGTGGGGGGACGTTACTATGGCTACACCTTC. Protein sequence: CAGSLDVGGRYYGYTF.